The rows below give T cell receptor beta chains drawn from one sample of a study of low-dose radiotherapy and immunotherapy resistance in tumors. TCRdb independently ran MiXCR on the reads; one entry per CDR3 protein. The sample shows about 64,000 distinct CDR3 sequences, approximately 26% of them seen only once. The sample was PBMCs, taken before treatment. The receptors come from a male donor with rectosigmoid adenocarcinoma. The CDR3 runs from the conserved cysteine through the conserved F or W. A D gene is named only where the DNA matches it firmly. Clone sizes are given selectively: once, few, many, or a class where the clone is expanded.

>14|TRBV5-5|NA|many|TRBJ2-5
CASSLGQGMETQYF
TGTGCCAGCAGCTTGGGGCAGGGAATGGAGACCCAGTACTTC
>15|TRBV5-1|NA|many|TRBJ2-5
CASSLDGGIQETQYF
TGCGCCAGCAGCTTGGATGGGGGGATCCAAGAGACCCAGTACTTC
>13|TRBV6-2/TRBV6-3|NA|NA|TRBJ2-7
CASSTPPSFHQYF
TGTGCCAGCAGTACCCCTCCGAGCTTCCATCAGTACTTC
>13|TRBV29-1|TRBD1|NA|TRBJ1-2
CSARQGGNYGYTF
TGCAGCGCCCGACAGGGGGGAAACTATGGCTACACCTTC
>15|TRBV5-3|NA|NA|TRBJ2-1
CASSLWGPGANEQFF
TGTGCCAGCAGCTTGTGGGGGCCCGGGGCCAATGAGCAGTTCTTC
>13|TRBV7-9|NA|many|TRBJ2-6
CASLLSGANVLTF
TGTGCCAGTCTGCTCTCTGGGGCCAACGTCCTGACTTTC
>14|TRBV7-2|NA|NA|TRBJ1-1
CASSRNPNQGSAFF
TGTGCCAGCAGCCGAAACCCTAATCAGGGTTCGGCTTTCTTT
>14|TRBV6-2/TRBV6-3|NA|many|TRBJ1-5
CASSPGADRQPQHF
TGTGCCAGCAGTCCAGGGGCTGATAGACAGCCCCAGCATTTT
>17|TRBV3-1|NA|many|TRBJ2-1
CASSQRLAAQTYNEQFF
TGTGCCAGCAGCCAACGATTAGCGGCCCAGACCTACAATGAGCAGTTCTTC
>15|TRBV12-3/TRBV12-4|NA|NA|TRBJ1-2
CASSAVRVGAGGYTF
TGTGCCAGCAGTGCCGTCCGGGTGGGCGCGGGAGGCTACACCTTC
>14|TRBV28|NA|NA|TRBJ2-2
CAIPRAGSTGELFF
TGTGCCATCCCTCGGGCGGGGAGTACCGGGGAGCTGTTTTTT
>14|TRBV6-1|NA|many|TRBJ1-6
CASSESRSNSPLHF
TGTGCCAGCAGTGAATCGCGGAGTAATTCACCCCTCCACTTT
>12|TRBV29-1|NA|many|TRBJ1-3
CSVAPRADTIYF
TGCAGCGTTGCACCGAGGGCGGACACCATATATTTT
>15|TRBV2|NA|many|TRBJ2-1
CASSGPGPGSAEQFF
TGTGCCAGCAGTGGGCCGGGCCCCGGGTCGGCTGAGCAGTTCTTC
>11|TRBV27|NA|many|TRBJ1-1
CASISWGEAFF
TGTGCCAGCATCAGTTGGGGGGAAGCTTTCTTT
>16|TRBV7-6|NA|many|TRBJ2-5
CASSPGVSSGQETQYF
TGTGCCAGCAGCCCAGGGGTCAGTTCGGGCCAAGAGACCCAGTACTTC
>13|TRBV4-3|NA|many|TRBJ1-2
CASSQEGFYGYTF
TGCGCCAGCAGCCAAGAAGGCTTCTATGGCTACACCTTC
>16|TRBV28|NA|many|TRBJ2-6
CASRPAGATGANVLTF
TGTGCCAGCAGGCCCGCCGGGGCCACCGGGGCCAACGTCCTGACTTTC
>17|TRBV6-2/TRBV6-3|NA|few|TRBJ2-1
CASRGQSSGLVGNEQFF
TGTGCCAGCAGGGGCCAGTCGAGTGGCTTAGTGGGCAATGAGCAGTTCTTC
>14|TRBV14|NA|many|TRBJ2-6
CASTAHSGANVLTF
TGTGCCAGCACGGCTCACTCTGGGGCCAACGTCCTGACTTTC
>20|TRBV28|TRBD1|many|TRBJ2-7
CASSLFLRDRVRVSYYEQYF
TGTGCCAGCAGTTTATTCCTGCGAGACAGGGTAAGGGTTTCATACTACGAGCAGTACTTC
>15|TRBV28|TRBD1|many|TRBJ1-6
CASSPDRGRNSPLHF
TGTGCCAGCAGTCCTGACAGGGGGCGGAATTCACCCCTCCACTTT
>15|TRBV15|NA|many|TRBJ1-4
CATSRDVGLDEKLFF
TGTGCCACCAGCAGAGATGTGGGGCTCGATGAAAAACTGTTTTTT
>15|TRBV18|NA|many|TRBJ2-1
CASSRPGNPVNEQFF
TGTGCCAGCTCAAGACCAGGTAACCCCGTCAATGAGCAGTTCTTC
>17|TRBV20-1|NA|many|TRBJ2-5
CSARGIGGQGLQETQYF
TGCAGTGCTAGAGGGATAGGTGGTCAGGGTTTGCAAGAGACCCAGTACTTC
>15|TRBV6-6|NA|NA|TRBJ1-2
CASSYRQGSDYGYTF
TGTGCCAGCAGTTACAGGCAGGGGTCGGACTATGGCTACACCTTC
>15|TRBV5-1|NA|few|TRBJ1-2
CASSPGQGLGYGYTF
TGCGCCAGCAGCCCGGGGCAGGGACTCGGCTATGGCTACACCTTC
>15|TRBV6-1|TRBD2|NA|TRBJ2-7
CDSSTWTSGLGEQYF
TGTGACAGCAGTACCTGGACTAGCGGTCTCGGCGAGCAGTATTTC
>14|TRBV6-2/TRBV6-3|TRBD2|many|TRBJ2-7
CASSTAGGVVEQYF
TGTGCCAGCAGCACCGCGGGGGGGGTTGTGGAGCAGTACTTC
>15|TRBV7-9|TRBD2|many|TRBJ2-1
CASSHTGTNYNEQFF
TGTGCCAGCAGCCACACCGGGACTAACTACAATGAGCAGTTCTTC
>15|TRBV5-5|NA|NA|TRBJ2-7
CASSLEWAESYEQYF
TGTGCCAGCAGCTTGGAGTGGGCAGAGAGCTACGAGCAGTACTTC
>16|TRBV6-2/TRBV6-3|NA|many|TRBJ2-5
CASSRGGGQGEETQYF
TGTGCCAGCAGTCGGGGGGGGGGACAGGGAGAAGAGACCCAGTACTTC
>13|TRBV20-1|NA|many|TRBJ1-4
CSAREEENEKLFF
TGCAGTGCTAGGGAGGAGGAGAATGAAAAACTGTTTTTT
>15|TRBV20-1|NA|many|TRBJ2-7
CSAPNSEVGSYEQYF
TGCAGTGCCCCCAATAGCGAAGTAGGATCCTACGAGCAGTACTTC
>12|TRBV3-1|NA|many|TRBJ1-4
CASSQGVVKLFF
TGTGCCAGCAGCCAGGGAGTCGTTAAACTGTTTTTT
>11|TRBV3-1|NA|many|TRBJ2-1
CASSRQHEQFF
TGTGCCAGCAGCCGCCAACATGAGCAGTTCTTC